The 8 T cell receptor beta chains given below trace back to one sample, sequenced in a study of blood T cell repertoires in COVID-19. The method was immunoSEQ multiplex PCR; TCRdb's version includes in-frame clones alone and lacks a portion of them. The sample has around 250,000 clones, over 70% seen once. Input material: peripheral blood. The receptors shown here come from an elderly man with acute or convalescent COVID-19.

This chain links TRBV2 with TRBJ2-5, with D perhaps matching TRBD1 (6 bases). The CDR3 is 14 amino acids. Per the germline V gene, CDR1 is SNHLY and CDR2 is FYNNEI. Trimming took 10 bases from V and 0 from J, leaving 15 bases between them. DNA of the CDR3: TGTGCCACCCGGGACACCACGTACCAAGAGACCCAGTACTTC. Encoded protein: CATRDTTYQETQYF.

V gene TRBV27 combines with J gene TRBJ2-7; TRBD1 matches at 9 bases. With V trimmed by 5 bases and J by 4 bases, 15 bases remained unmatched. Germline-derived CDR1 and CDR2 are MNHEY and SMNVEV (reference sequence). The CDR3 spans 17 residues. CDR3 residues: CASSNRQGGQFPYEQYF. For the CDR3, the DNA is TGTGCCAGCAGTAACAGACAGGGGGGCCAGTTTCCGTACGAGCAGTACTTC.

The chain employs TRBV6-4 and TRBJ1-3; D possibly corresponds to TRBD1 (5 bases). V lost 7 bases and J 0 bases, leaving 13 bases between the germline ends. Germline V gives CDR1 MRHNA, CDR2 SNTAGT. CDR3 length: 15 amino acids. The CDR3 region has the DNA TGTGCCAGCAATGGACAACGGAGCTCTGGAAACACCATATATTTT. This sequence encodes CASNGQRSSGNTIYF.

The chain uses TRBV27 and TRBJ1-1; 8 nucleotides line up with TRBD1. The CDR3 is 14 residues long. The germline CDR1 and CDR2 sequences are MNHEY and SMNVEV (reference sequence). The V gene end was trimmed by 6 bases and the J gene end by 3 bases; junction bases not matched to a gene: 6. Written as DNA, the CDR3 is TGTGCCAGCAGCCGTGGGACAGGATACACTGAAGCTTTCTTT. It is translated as CASSRGTGYTEAFF.

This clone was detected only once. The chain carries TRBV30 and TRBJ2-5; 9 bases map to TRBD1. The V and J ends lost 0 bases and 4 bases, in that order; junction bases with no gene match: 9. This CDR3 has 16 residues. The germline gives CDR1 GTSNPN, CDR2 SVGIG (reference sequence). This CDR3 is CAWSVPRDRVGETQYF. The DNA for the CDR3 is TGTGCCTGGAGTGTACCCCGGGACAGGGTCGGAGAGACCCAGTACTTC. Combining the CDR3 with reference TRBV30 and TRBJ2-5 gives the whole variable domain SQTIHQWPATLVQPVGSPLSLECTVEGTSNPNLYWYRQAAGRGLQLLFYSVGIGQISSEVPQNLSASRPQDRQFILSSKKLLLSDSGFYLCAWSVPRDRVGETQYFGPGTRLLVL.

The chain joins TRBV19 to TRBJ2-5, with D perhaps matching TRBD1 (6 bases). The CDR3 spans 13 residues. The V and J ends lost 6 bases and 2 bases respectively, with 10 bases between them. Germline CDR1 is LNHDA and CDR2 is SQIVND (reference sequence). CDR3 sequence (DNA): TGTGCCAGTAGGGGGGACATTCAAGAGACCCAGTACTTC. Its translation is CASRGDIQETQYF.

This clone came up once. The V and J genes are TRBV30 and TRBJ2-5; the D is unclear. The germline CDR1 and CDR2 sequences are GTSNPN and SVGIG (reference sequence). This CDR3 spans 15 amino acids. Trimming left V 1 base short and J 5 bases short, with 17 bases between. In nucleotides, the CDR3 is TGTGCCTGGAGTGCCCCTCTTGGAGTTCGCGAGACCCAGTACTTC. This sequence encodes CAWSAPLGVRETQYF.

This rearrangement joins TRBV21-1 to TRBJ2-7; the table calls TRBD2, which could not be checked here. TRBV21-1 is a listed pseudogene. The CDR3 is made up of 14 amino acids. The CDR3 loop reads CASSREPASYEQYF. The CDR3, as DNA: TGTGCCAGCAGCAGGGAGCCGGCCTCCTACGAGCAGTACTTC.